This record covers a single T cell receptor (beta chain). Its antigen is currently unknown. An end of the junction does not agree with germline; a read error may underlie this. Per germline, CDR1 WNHNN and CDR2 SYGVQD (reference sequence). The CDR3 covers 14 residues. The sample is drawn from a study of cytomegalovirus exposure and HLA in healthy donors. In the study overall: From HLA-typed donors, an early data release held around 80 million unique TCRs.

The donors comprised healthy bone marrow donors. Study outcomes and limitations: Previous analysis showed most TCR beta V segments were productive about 87% or about 30% of the time.

Use of 60 Vbeta and 13 Jbeta primers characterized the PCR. Libraries were prepared by immunoSEQ multiplex PCR; TCRdb keeps only in-frame clonotypes and omits some of them. The table lists over 100,000 clones, about 72% of them singletons. Specimen: PBMCs. The J gene is TRBJ2-4, the V gene TRBV10-1; D is perhaps TRBD1 (6 bases). The TCR originated in a female donor in good health and CMV-seronegative. The CDR3 DNA reads TGCGCCAGCAGTCCTACAGGGTCCAAAAACAGTCAGTACTTC. Its translation: CASSPTGSKNSQYF.